Following are 25 T cell receptor beta chains from one sample sequenced in a study of blood T cells in healthy people across ages. A J-beta primer mix and a sample-barcoded 5' primer were used in a second PCR of about 7 to 12 cycles. TCRdb fed the 5' RACE reads into MiXCR, producing one record per CDR3 protein. The sample shows around 1,500,000 distinct CDR3 sequences, about 30% of them seen only once. The specimen was blood. Every receptor here comes from a young woman in good health.

This clonotype was observed a few times. The V call is TRBV6-1, the J call TRBJ2-3; no firm D call. V was clipped by 1 base and J by 6 bases, with 23 bases between them. The CDR3 covers 18 residues. Germline lookup yields CDR1 MNHNS and CDR2 SASEGT. Here the CDR3 DNA reads TGTGCCAGCAGTGAAGGTTACTCCCCCAACTCCATTGTGGATACGCAGTATTTT. Its translation is CASSEGYSPNSIVDTQYF.

V gene TRBV11-2 combines with J gene TRBJ2-7; D is perhaps TRBD1 (6 bases). Trimming pared 7 bases from V and 0 bases from J, leaving 13 bases between. CDR3 length equals 14 residues. In germline, CDR1 is SGHAT, CDR2 FQNNGV. The CDR3 DNA is TGTGCCAGCAAACCGGGACACAGCTCCTACGAGCAGTACTTC. Amino acids: CASKPGHSSYEQYF.

This clonotype was seen at least ten times. V and J are TRBV28 and TRBJ2-7; the D gene is possibly TRBD1 (5 bases). This CDR3 is 13 amino acids long. Germline values: CDR1 MDHEN, CDR2 SYDVKM. Trimming removed 5 bases at V and 4 bases at J, with 12 bases between. The CDR3 DNA follows: TGTGCCAGCAGTCAAGGGGTAGAGTACGAGCAGTACTTC. This encodes CASSQGVEYEQYF.

The rearrangement links TRBV18 to TRBJ2-1, with 7 bases aligning to TRBD1. The J call may be in error: the DNA end matches TRBJ2-7 better. Germline V gives CDR1 KGHSH, CDR2 LQKENI. The length of the CDR3 is 15 residues. This CDR3 is CASSPNKGAANEQYF. CDR3 in DNA: TGTGCCAGCTCACCTAATAAGGGGGCGGCCAACGAGCAGTACTTC.

The CDR3 coding sequence is TGTGCCAGCTCACCTTACAGGGTCGAGGAGACCCAGTACTTC. Translation: CASSPYRVEETQYF. The rearrangement links TRBV18 to TRBJ2-5, with D possibly TRBD1 on 6 matching bases. CDR3 length equals 14 residues. Trimming shortened V by 3 bases and J by 5 bases, and 13 bases separated the two germline ends. CDR1 is KGHSH, CDR2 LQKENI, per germline. The whole variable domain, remainder taken from reference TRBV18 and TRBJ2-5, is NAGVMQNPRHLVRRRGQEARLRCSPMKGHSHVYWYRQLPEEGLKFMVYLQKENIIDESGMPKERFSAEFPKEGPSILRIQQVVRGDSAAYFCASSPYRVEETQYFGPGTRLLVL.

This chain links TRBV20-1 with TRBJ1-6; D remains ambiguous. This CDR3 comprises 14 residues. V shed 0 bases and J shed 7 bases, with 10 bases lying between them. Germline loops: CDR1 DFQATT, CDR2 SNEGSKA (reference sequence). As DNA, the CDR3 is TGCAGTGCTAGAGAGGAGGGTCGGAATTCACCCCTCCACTTT. The encoded protein is CSAREEGRNSPLHF.

This clonotype occurred a few times. This chain connects TRBV7-6 to TRBJ2-7; 7 bases align to TRBD1. This CDR3 contains 14 residues. Germline CDR1 reads SGHVS; CDR2 reads FNYEAQ. Germline trimming cut 2 bases from V and 3 bases from J; bases unmatched to any gene: 4. Here the CDR3 DNA reads TGTGCCAGCAGCTTATTTCCAGGGGGCTACGAGCAGTACTTC. Translating it yields CASSLFPGGYEQYF.

The chain carries TRBV5-1 and TRBJ2-5; 7 positions agree with TRBD1. Germline lookup yields CDR1 SGHRS and CDR2 YFSETQ. The V and J ends lost 0 bases and 4 bases, in that order; junction bases with no gene match: 6. The CDR3 spans 15 residues. The CDR3 here is CASSLGLQGRETQYF. CDR3 bases: TGCGCCAGCAGCTTGGGCCTACAGGGGAGAGAGACCCAGTACTTC.

The V and J genes are TRBV20-1 and TRBJ2-4, with D hard to call. Between the trimmed V and J ends, which lost 2 bases and 1 base, there was a span of 12 bases. Germline loops: CDR1 DFQATT, CDR2 SNEGSKA (reference sequence). The CDR3 spans 15 residues. For the CDR3, the DNA is TGCAGTGCTAGATCCCCCCTCGGGGCCAAAAACATTCAGTACTTC. This translates into CSARSPLGAKNIQYF.

This chain uses TRBV20-1 with TRBJ2-1, with a tentative D call TRBD1 (6 bases). The CDR3 contains 13 residues. Germline V gene lookup returns CDR1 DFQATT and CDR2 SNEGSKA (reference sequence). V was shortened by 6 bases and J by 5 bases, with 14 bases between the two germline ends. As DNA, the CDR3 is TGCAGTGCCTACAGGGTAGCCGACAATGAGCAGTTCTTC. This gives the protein CSAYRVADNEQFF.

This clonotype was picked up a small number of times. The genes are TRBV3-1 and TRBJ2-3, with D perhaps TRBD2 (5 bases). Trimming left V 4 bases short and J 1 base short, with 21 bases between. The CDR3 covers 18 residues. CDR1 is LGHDT, CDR2 YNNKEL, per germline (reference sequence). The CDR3 nucleotides read TGTGCCAGCAGCCTATTCGTAACCAGCGGCTCGGGCACAGATACGCAGTATTTT. Amino acid sequence: CASSLFVTSGSGTDTQYF.

This clonotype showed up just a few times. This sequence joins TRBV25-1 and TRBJ2-7; 8 bases agree with TRBD1. The CDR3 contains 16 residues. V lost 0 bases and J lost 4; bases outside the gene matches: 8. CDR1 is MGHDK and CDR2 is SYGVNS in the germline V gene. CDR3 nucleotide sequence: TGTGCCAGCAGTGAATATCGTAGACAGGGGCGGTACGAGCAGTACTTC. It specifies CASSEYRRQGRYEQYF.

This clonotype was counted between two and nine times. The chain carries TRBV20-1 and TRBJ2-1, with D uncertain. The germline CDR1 and CDR2 sequences are DFQATT and SNEGSKA (reference sequence). The CDR3 is made up of 15 amino acids. Deletions cut 4 bases from V and 2 bases from J, with 15 bases between. CDR3 region: CSATIAPRTYNEQFF. As DNA, the CDR3 is TGCAGTGCTACCATAGCACCGAGAACCTACAATGAGCAGTTCTTC.

This chain joins TRBV20-1 and TRBJ1-2; 10 nucleotides align to TRBD1. Germline values: CDR1 DFQATT, CDR2 SNEGSKA (reference sequence). This CDR3 spans 13 amino acids. The CDR3 nucleotides are TGCAGCCCTACCGGGACAGGGGACTATGGCTACACCTTC. Translated, it gives CSPTGTGDYGYTF.

This clonotype has ten or more counts. This chain links TRBV5-1 with TRBJ2-4; D is undetermined. V dropped 3 bases and J dropped 1 base, with 17 bases sitting between them. Per the germline V gene, CDR1 is SGHRS and CDR2 is YFSETQ. There are 17 residues in the CDR3. The CDR3 bases are TGCGCCAGCAGCTCAACCGGTTGGGCAACGGCCAAAAACATTCAGTACTTC. Protein: CASSSTGWATAKNIQYF.

This clonotype was observed at least ten times. The chain joins TRBV20-1 to TRBJ2-1; a possible D gene is TRBD2 (6 bases). Trimming removed 3 bases at V and 6 bases at J, with 12 bases between. Germline V gene sequence: CDR1 DFQATT, CDR2 SNEGSKA (reference sequence). The CDR3 runs 13 residues. CDR3: CSASLAGLNEQFF. CDR3 DNA sequence: TGCAGTGCTAGTCTGGCGGGGCTCAATGAGCAGTTCTTC.

The chain uses TRBV12-5 and TRBJ2-2; 13 nucleotides line up with TRBD2. The CDR3 runs to 20 residues. Trimming removed 1 base from V and 0 bases from J; junction bases left unmatched: 8. Germline loops: CDR1 LGHNT, CDR2 FRNRAP. CDR3 protein: CASGLGLAGGLFANTGELFF. As DNA, the CDR3 is TGTGCTAGTGGTTTGGGACTAGCGGGAGGCTTGTTCGCGAACACCGGGGAGCTGTTTTTT.

This chain uses TRBV6-5 with TRBJ2-7; D ambiguous. V was shortened by 4 bases and J by 7 bases, with 5 bases between the two germline ends. The CDR3 is 10 residues long. Germline V lookup: CDR1 MNHEY, CDR2 SVGAGI. CDR3 loop: CASSWTEQYF. The DNA for the CDR3 is TGTGCCAGCAGTTGGACGGAGCAGTACTTC.

This clonotype was seen many times. The chain recombines TRBV20-1 with TRBJ2-7, with TRBD1 matching 8 bases. CDR1 is DFQATT, CDR2 SNEGSKA, per germline (reference sequence). Trimming took 5 bases from V and 3 from J; bases not matched to a gene: 6. This CDR3 has 13 residues. The CDR3 region has the DNA TGCAGTGCTGCGGGACAGGACCTCTACGAGCAGTACTTC. Translated: CSAAGQDLYEQYF.

The gene calls are TRBV21-1 and TRBJ2-6; the table's D call TRBD1 went unverified against the DNA. TRBV21-1 is labeled a pseudogene. This CDR3 contains 16 residues. The CDR3 DNA sequence: TGTGCCAGCAGCCCCCCGCGGCACTCTGGGGCCAACGTCCTGACTTTC. Translated: CASSPPRHSGANVLTF.

This clonotype was seen ten or more times. The chain links TRBV30 to TRBJ2-7; D uncertain. V shed 6 bases and J shed 3 bases, with 27 bases lying between them. The length of the CDR3 is 17 residues. The V gene's germline CDR1 is GTSNPN and CDR2 SVGIG (reference sequence). In DNA form, the CDR3 reads TGTGCCTGTTTGAATCGGAACACCTACCGAAGGGACTACGAGCAGTACTTC. This encodes CACLNRNTYRRDYEQYF. Full variable domain (outside the CDR3, taken from reference TRBV30 and TRBJ2-7): SQTIHQWPATLVQPVGSPLSLECTVEGTSNPNLYWYRQAAGRGLQLLFYSVGIGQISSEVPQNLSASRPQDRQFILSSKKLLLSDSGFYLCACLNRNTYRRDYEQYFGPGTRLTVT.

In this sample, this clonotype turned up a few times. V gene TRBV7-2 combines with J gene TRBJ2-7; the match to TRBD2 covers 8 bases. After removal of 5 bases from V and 4 bases from J, the junction contained 10 bases not matched to a gene. Germline V CDR1 and CDR2: SGHTA, FQGNSA. This CDR3 has 15 residues. The CDR3 sequence: CASSPAVVAGYEQYF. The DNA for the CDR3 is TGTGCCAGCAGCCCAGCCGTGGTAGCGGGATACGAGCAGTACTTC.

The gene calls are TRBV28 and TRBJ1-5; no firm D call. The CDR3 is 13 residues long. Germline-derived CDR1 and CDR2 are MDHEN and SYDVKM. V lost 9 bases and J lost 4, with 13 bases in between. As DNA, the CDR3 is TGTGCCAGTGGGCCGGGGAGGAATCAGCCCCAGCATTTT. It specifies CASGPGRNQPQHF.

This chain connects TRBV6-2 or TRBV6-3 to TRBJ2-7; tentatively, D is TRBD1 or TRBD2 (6 bases each). The V gene lost 7 bases and the J gene lost 5 bases, with 15 bases spanning the gap. Germline CDR1 and CDR2: MNHEY and SVGEGT. This CDR3 has 13 residues. The chain's CDR3 is CASTWGALDEQYF. CDR3 nucleotides: TGTGCCAGCACTTGGGGGGCGCTGGACGAGCAGTACTTC.

The CDR3 protein is CASSLATTGETQYF. The CDR3 nucleotides are TGCGCCAGCAGCTTGGCAACAACCGGGGAGACCCAGTACTTC. The chain has TRBV5-1 and TRBJ2-5; D is undetermined. The germline V and J ends were trimmed by 0 bases and 5 bases, with 11 bases remaining between them. The CDR3 sequence is 14 residues long. Germline V gene lookup returns CDR1 SGHRS and CDR2 YFSETQ.